This entry is about one T cell receptor (beta chain). These data belong to a study of T cells expressing NK-cell markers. Reanalyzing the 5' RACE reads, TCRdb keeps one entry per CDR3 protein, without DNA. The listing contains 300,000 to 500,000 distinct CDR3 sequences. Germline V CDR1 and CDR2: DFQATT, SNEGSKA (reference sequence). The CDR3 extends over 15 amino acids. The chain joins TRBV20-1 to TRBJ1-6; TCRdb's D call of TRBD1 is untestable without DNA. Sequenced input: blood T cells: a sorted CD56 or NKG2C T cell subset, CD4+ or CD8+ T cells, or bulk PBMC T cells (not recorded which). This receptor was taken from a woman in her forties or fifties in good health. The CDR3 is CSARDPAQVNSPLHF.